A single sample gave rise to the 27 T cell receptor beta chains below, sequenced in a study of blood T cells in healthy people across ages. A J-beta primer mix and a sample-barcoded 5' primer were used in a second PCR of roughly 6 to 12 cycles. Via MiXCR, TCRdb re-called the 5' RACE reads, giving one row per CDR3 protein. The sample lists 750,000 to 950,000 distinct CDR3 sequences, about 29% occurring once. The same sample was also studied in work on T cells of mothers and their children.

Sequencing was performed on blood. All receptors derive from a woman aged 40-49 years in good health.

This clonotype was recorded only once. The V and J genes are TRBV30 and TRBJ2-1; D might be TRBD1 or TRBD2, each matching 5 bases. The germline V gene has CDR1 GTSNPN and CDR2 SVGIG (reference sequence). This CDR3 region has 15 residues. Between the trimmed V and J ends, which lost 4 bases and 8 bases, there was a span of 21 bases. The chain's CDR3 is CAWTYGGIGFDEQFF. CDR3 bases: TGTGCCTGGACCTATGGGGGTATCGGGTTCGATGAGCAGTTCTTC.

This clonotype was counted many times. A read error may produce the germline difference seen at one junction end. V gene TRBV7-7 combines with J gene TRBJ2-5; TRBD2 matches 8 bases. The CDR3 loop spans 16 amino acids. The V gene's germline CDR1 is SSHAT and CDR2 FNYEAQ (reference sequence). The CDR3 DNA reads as TGTGCTAGCAGCTACGGGGGCGGGGGGTACCAAGAGACCCAGTACTTC. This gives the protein CASSYGGGGYQETQYF. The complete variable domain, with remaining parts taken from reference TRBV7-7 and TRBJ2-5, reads GAGVSQSPRYKVTKRGQDVTLRCDPISSHATLYWYQQALGQGPEFLTYFNYEAQPDKSGLPSDRFSAERPEGSISTLTIQRTEQRDSAMYRCASSYGGGGYQETQYFGPGTRLLVL.

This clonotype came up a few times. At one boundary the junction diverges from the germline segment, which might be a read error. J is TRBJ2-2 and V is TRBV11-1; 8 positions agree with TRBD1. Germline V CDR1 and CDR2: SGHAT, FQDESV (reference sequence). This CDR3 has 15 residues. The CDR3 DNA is TGTGCCAGCAGGGCAGGGGGCGCGGACACCGGGGAGCGGTTTTTT. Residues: CASRAGGADTGERFF.

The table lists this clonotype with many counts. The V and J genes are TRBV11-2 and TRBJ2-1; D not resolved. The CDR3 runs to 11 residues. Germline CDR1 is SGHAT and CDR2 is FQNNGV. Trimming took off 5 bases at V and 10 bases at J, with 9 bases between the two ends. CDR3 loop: CASSPDVEQFF. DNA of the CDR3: TGTGCCAGCAGCCCGGACGTCGAGCAGTTCTTC.

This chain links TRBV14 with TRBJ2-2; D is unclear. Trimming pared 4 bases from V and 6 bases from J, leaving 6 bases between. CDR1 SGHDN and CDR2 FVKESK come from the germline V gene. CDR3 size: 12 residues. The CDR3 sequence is CASSLTPGELFF. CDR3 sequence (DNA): TGTGCCAGCAGCCTTACACCCGGGGAGCTGTTTTTT.

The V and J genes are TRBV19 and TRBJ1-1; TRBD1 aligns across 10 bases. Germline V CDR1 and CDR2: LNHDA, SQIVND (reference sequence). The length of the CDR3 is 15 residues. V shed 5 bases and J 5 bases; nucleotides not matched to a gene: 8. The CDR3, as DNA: TGTGCCAGTAGTTTGACAGGGGGCGGTCAGACTGAAGCTTTCTTT. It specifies CASSLTGGGQTEAFF.

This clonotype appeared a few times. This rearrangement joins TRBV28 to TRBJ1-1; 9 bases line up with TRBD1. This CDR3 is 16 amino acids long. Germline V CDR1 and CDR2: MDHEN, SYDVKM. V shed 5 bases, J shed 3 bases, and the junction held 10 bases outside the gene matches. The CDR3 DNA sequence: TGTGCCAGCAGTCCCTCCGGGACAGGGCGCCACACTGAAGCTTTCTTT. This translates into CASSPSGTGRHTEAFF.

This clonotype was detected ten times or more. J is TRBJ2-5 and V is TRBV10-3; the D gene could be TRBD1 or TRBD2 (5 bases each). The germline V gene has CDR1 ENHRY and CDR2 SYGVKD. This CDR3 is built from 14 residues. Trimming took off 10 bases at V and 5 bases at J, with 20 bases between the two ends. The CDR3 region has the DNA TGTGCCACCGGGACCACGGGACCCCCTGAGACCCAGTACTTC. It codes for CATGTTGPPETQYF.

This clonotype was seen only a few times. The CDR3 region has the DNA TGTGCTTTGGGCAGGGCCCACGAGCAGTACTTC. It specifies CALGRAHEQYF. The chain couples TRBV7-9 to TRBJ2-7; D perhaps matches TRBD1 (5 bases). The CDR3 length is 11 residues. Germline CDR1 SEHNR, CDR2 FQNEAQ (reference sequence).

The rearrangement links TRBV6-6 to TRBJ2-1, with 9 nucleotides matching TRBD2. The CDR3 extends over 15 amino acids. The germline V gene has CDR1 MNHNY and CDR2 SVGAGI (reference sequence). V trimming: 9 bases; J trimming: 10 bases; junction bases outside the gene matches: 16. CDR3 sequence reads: CASQPGTSPAGEQFF. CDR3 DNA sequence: TGTGCCAGTCAACCCGGGACTAGCCCTGCCGGCGAGCAGTTCTTC.

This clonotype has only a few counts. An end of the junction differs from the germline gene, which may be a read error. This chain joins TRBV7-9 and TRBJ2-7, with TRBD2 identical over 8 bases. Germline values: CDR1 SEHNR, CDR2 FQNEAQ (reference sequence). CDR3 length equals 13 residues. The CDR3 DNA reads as TGTGCCAGCAGTCGACTAGCGCGCTACGGGCAGTACTTC. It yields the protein CASSRLARYGQYF.

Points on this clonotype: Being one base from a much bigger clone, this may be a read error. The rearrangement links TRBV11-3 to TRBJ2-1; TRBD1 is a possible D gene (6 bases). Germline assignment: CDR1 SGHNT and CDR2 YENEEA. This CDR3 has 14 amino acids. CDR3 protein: CASSRGQNDNGQFF. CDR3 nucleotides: TGTGCCAGCAGCCGTGGACAGAACGACAATGGGCAGTTCTTC.

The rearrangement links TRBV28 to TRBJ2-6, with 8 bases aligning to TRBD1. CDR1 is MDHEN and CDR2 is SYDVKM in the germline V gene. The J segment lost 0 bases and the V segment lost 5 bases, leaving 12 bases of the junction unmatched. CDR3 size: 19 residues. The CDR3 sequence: CASSPRTGMVISGANVLTF. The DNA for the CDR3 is TGTGCCAGCAGTCCCCGGACAGGGATGGTGATCTCTGGGGCCAACGTCCTGACTTTC.

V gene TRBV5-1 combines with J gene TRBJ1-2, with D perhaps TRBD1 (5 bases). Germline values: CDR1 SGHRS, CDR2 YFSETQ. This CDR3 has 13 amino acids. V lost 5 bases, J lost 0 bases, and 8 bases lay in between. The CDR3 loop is CASRQATNYGYTF. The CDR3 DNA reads TGCGCCAGCAGACAGGCAACTAACTATGGCTACACCTTC.

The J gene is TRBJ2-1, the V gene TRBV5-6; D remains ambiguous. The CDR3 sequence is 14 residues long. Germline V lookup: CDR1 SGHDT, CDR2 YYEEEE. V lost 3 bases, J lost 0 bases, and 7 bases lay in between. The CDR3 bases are TGTGCCAGCAGCTACGAACTCTCCTACAATGAGCAGTTCTTC. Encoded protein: CASSYELSYNEQFF.

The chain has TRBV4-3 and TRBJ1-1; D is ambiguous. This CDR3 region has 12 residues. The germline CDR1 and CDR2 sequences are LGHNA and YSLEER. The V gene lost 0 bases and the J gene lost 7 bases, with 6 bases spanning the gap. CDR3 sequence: CASSQDMGEAFF. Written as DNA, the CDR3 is TGCGCCAGCAGCCAAGATATGGGTGAAGCTTTCTTT.

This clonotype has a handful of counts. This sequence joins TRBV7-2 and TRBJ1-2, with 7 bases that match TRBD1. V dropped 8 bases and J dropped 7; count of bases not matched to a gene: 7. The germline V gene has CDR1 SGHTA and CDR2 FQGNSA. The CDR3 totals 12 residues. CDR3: CASQAGGGGYTF. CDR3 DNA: TGTGCCAGCCAGGCAGGGGGTGGTGGCTACACCTTC.

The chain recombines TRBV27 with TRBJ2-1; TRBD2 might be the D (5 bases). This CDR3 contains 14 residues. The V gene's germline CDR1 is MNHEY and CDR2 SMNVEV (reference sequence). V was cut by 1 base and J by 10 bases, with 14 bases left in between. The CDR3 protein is CASSLFLAMSEQFF. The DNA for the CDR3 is TGTGCCAGCAGTTTATTTCTAGCTATGTCCGAGCAGTTCTTC.

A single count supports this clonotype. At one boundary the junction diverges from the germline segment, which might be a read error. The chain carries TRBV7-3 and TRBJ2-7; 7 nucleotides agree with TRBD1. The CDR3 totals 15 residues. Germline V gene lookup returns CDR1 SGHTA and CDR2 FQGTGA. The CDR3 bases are TGTACCAGCAGCCGCGGGCCAGGGGGCTCCTACGAGCAGTACTTC. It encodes CTSSRGPGGSYEQYF.

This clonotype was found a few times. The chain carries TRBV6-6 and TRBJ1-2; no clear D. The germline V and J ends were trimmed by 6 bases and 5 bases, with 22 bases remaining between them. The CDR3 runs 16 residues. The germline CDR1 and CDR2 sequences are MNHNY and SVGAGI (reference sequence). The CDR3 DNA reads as TGTGCCAGCAGCTACAGCGGACGAGACGAAATTTATGGCTACACCTTC. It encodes CASSYSGRDEIYGYTF.

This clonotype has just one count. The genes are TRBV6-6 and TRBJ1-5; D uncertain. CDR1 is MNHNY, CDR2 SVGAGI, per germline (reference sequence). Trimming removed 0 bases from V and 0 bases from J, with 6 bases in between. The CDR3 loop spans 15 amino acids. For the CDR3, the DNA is TGTGCCAGCAGTTACTCCCAGAATAGCAATCAGCCCCAGCATTTT. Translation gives CASSYSQNSNQPQHF.

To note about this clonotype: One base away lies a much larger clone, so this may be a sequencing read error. CDR3 DNA: TGCGCCAGCAGCCATGAAACAGGGAACCACTACGAGCAGTACTTC. Its translation is CASSHETGNHYEQYF. The rearrangement uses TRBV4-1 and TRBJ2-7; D is perhaps TRBD1 (6 bases). The CDR3 totals 15 residues. Germline assignment: CDR1 MGHRA and CDR2 YSYEKL. Trimming took off 3 bases at V and 3 bases at J, with 15 bases between the two ends.

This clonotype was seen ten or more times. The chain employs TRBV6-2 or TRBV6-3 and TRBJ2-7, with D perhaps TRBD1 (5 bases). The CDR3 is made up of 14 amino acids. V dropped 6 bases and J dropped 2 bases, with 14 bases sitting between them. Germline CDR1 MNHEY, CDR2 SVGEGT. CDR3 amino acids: CASSIQVLPYEQYF. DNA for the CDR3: TGTGCCAGCAGCATACAGGTCCTTCCCTACGAGCAGTACTTC.

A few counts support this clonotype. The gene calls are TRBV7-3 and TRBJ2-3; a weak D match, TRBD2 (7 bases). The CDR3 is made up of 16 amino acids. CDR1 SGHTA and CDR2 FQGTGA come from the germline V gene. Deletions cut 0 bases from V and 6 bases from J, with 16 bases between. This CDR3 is CASSLTAGGGADTQYF. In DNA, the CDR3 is TGTGCCAGCAGCTTAACCGCTGGTGGGGGGGCTGATACGCAGTATTTT.

The CDR3 coding sequence is TGCAGCGTTGGTGAGCAGGGCTCTTGGGAGACCCAGTACTTC. It specifies CSVGEQGSWETQYF. The chain is built from TRBV29-1 and TRBJ2-5; D might be TRBD1 (5 bases). Germline V lookup: CDR1 SQVTM, CDR2 ANQGSEA. V was trimmed by 4 bases and J by 5 bases, leaving 17 bases between them. The CDR3 loop spans 14 amino acids.

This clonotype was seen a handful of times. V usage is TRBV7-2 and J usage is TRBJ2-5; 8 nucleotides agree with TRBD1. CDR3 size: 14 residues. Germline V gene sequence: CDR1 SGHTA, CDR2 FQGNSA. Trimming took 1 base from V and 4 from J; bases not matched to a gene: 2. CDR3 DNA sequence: TGTGCCAGCAGCTTAGGGGGGACAGGAGAGACCCAGTACTTC. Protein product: CASSLGGTGETQYF.

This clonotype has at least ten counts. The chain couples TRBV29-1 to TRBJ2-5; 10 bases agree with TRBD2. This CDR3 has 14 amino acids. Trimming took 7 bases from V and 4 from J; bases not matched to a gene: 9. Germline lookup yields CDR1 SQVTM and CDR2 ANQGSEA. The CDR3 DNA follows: TGCAGCGCCAGAGCGGGGGGGAATTCAGAGACCCAGTACTTC. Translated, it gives CSARAGGNSETQYF.